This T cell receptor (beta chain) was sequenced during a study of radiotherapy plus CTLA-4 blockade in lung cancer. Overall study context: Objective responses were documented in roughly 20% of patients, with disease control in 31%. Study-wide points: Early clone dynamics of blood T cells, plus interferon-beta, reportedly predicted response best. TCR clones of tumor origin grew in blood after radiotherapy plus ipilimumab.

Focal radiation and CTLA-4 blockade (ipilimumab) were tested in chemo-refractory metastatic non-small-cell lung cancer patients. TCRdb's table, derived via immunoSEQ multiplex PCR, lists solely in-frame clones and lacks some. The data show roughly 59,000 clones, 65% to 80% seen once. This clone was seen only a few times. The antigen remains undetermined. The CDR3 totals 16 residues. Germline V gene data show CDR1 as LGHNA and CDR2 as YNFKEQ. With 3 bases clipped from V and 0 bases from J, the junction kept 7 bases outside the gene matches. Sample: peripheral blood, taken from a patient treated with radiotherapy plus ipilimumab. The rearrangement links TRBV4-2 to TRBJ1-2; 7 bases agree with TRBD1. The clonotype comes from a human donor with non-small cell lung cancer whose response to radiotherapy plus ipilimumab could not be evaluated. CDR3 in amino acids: CASSQVDREANYGYTF. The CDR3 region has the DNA TGTGCCAGCAGCCAGGTAGACAGGGAAGCTAACTATGGCTACACCTTC.